The clone carrying this T cell receptor (beta chain) was recorded many times. Its antigen is as yet unknown. This entry belongs to a study of identical twins. General study results and limits: Recombination models fit unrelated individuals' TCR alpha sharing but underestimated twins'. A cross-sectional statistical analysis, not follow-up of the same donors, supported the conclusions. Insertions ran lower in abundant cord blood beta clonotypes, though not in memory repertoires.

With template switching, a universal primer site was added, and the cDNA carried unique molecular identifiers. TCRdb reprocessed the 5' RACE reads with MiXCR, giving one entry per CDR3 protein. Here the sample spans fewer than 250,000 distinct CDR3 sequences, around 6.6% being singletons. This sample was shared with a second study, whose subject was yellow fever vaccine responses in identical twins.

The sequenced material came from memory (CD45RO+) T cells sorted from blood. The source is a woman aged 18-30 years in good health.

The CDR3 sequence: CASSFPGGGNKNIQYF. CDR3 DNA sequence: TGTGCCAGCAGCTTCCCCGGTGGCGGGAATAAAAACATTCAGTACTTC. This sequence joins TRBV11-2 and TRBJ2-4; D perhaps matches TRBD2 (6 bases). Germline V CDR1 and CDR2: SGHAT, FQNNGV. The CDR3 length is 16 residues. V lost 3 bases, J lost 4 bases, and 16 bases lay in between. Combining the CDR3 with reference TRBV11-2 and TRBJ2-4 gives the whole variable domain EAGVAQSPRYKIIEKRQSVAFWCNPISGHATLYWYQQILGQGPKLLIQFQNNGVVDDSQLPKDRFSAERLKGVDSTLKIQPAKLEDSAVYLCASSFPGGGNKNIQYFGAGTRLSVL.